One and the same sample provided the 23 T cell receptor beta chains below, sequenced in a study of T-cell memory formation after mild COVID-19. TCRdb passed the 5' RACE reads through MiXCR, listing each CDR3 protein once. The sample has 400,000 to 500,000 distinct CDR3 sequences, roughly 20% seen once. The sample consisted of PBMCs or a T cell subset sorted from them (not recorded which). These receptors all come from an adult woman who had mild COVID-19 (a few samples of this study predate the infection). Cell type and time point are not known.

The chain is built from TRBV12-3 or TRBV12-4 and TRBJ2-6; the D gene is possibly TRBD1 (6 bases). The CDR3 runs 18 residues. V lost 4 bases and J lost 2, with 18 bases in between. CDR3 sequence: CASSSRDTTGPGANVLTF. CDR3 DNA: TGTGCCAGCAGTTCCCGGGACACGACGGGGCCTGGGGCCAACGTCCTGACTTTC.

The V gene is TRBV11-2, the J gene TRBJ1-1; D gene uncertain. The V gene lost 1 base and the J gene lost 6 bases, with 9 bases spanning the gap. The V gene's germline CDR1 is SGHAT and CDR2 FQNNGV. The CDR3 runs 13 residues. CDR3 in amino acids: CASSLVRVPEAFF. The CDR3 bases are TGTGCCAGCAGCTTAGTGCGGGTCCCTGAAGCTTTCTTT.

The CDR3 DNA follows: TGTGCCAGCAGCGCCTTTAGCGGGTCGAACACCGGGGAGCTGTTTTTT. This encodes CASSAFSGSNTGELFF. This rearrangement joins TRBV9 to TRBJ2-2, with TRBD2 matching over 7 bases. Germline V lookup: CDR1 SGDLS, CDR2 YYNGEE. Losses at the gene ends were 3 bases for V and 0 bases for J; bases not matched to a gene: 5. CDR3 length equals 16 residues.

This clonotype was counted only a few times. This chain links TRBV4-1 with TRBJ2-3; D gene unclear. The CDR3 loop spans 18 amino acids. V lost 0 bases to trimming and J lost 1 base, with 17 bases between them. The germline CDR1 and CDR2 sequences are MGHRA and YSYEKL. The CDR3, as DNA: TGCGCCAGCAGCCAAGAAGAGTTTGGCGGTGTCGGCACAGATACGCAGTATTTT. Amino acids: CASSQEEFGGVGTDTQYF.

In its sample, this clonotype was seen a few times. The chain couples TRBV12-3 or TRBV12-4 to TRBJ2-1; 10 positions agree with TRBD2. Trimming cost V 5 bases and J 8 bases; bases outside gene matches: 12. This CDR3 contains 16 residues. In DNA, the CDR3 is TGTGCCAGCAGTCAAATAAGAGCGGGGGGGCACCATGAGCAGTTCTTC. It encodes CASSQIRAGGHHEQFF.

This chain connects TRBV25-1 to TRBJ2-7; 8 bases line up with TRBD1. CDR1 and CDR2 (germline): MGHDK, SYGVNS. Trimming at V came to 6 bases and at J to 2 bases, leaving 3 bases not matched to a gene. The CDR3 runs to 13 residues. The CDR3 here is CASRSQGAYEQYF. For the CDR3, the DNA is TGTGCCAGCAGGTCACAGGGGGCCTACGAGCAGTACTTC.

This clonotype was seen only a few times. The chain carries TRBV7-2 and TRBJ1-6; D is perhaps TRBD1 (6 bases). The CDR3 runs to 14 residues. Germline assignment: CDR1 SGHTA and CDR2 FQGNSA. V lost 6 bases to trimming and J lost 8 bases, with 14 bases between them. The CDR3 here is CASRLGGQHSPLHF. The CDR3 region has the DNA TGTGCCAGCAGACTAGGGGGACAACATTCACCCCTCCACTTT. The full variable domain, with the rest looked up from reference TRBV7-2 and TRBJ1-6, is GAGVSQSPSNKVTEKGKDVELRCDPISGHTALYWYRQSLGQGLEFLIYFQGNSAPDKSGLPSDRFSAERTGGSVSTLTIQRTQQEDSAVYLCASRLGGQHSPLHFGNGTRLTVT.

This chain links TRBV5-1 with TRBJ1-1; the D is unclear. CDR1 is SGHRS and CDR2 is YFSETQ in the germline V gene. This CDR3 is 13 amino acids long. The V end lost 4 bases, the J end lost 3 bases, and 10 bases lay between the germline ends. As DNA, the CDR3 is TGCGCCAGCAGCCCCCCCCTGGACACTGAAGCTTTCTTT. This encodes CASSPPLDTEAFF.

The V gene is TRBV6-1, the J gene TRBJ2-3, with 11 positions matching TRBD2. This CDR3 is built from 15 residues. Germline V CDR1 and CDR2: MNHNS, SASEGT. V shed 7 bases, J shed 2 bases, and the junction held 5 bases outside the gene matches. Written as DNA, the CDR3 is TGTGCCAGCATGAGACTAGCGGGGTACACAGATACGCAGTATTTT. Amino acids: CASMRLAGYTDTQYF.

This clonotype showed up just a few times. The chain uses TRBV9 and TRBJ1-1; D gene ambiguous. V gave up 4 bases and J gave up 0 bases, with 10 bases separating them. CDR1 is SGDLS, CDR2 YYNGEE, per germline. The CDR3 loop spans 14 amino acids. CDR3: CASSIATVNTEAFF. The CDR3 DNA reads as TGTGCCAGCAGCATAGCGACGGTGAACACTGAAGCTTTCTTT.

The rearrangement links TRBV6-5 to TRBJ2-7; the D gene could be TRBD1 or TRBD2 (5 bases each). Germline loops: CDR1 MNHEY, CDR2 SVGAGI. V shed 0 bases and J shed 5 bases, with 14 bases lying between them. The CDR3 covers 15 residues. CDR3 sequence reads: CASSYSGTVHNEQYF. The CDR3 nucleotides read TGTGCCAGCAGTTACTCAGGGACGGTGCATAACGAGCAGTACTTC.

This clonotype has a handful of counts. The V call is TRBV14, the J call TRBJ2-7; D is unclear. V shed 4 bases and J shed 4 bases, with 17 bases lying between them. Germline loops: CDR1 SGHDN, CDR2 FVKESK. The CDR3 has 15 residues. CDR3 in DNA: TGTGCCAGCAGCCCAAATAGCCTAGGAACTTACGAGCAGTACTTC. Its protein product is CASSPNSLGTYEQYF.

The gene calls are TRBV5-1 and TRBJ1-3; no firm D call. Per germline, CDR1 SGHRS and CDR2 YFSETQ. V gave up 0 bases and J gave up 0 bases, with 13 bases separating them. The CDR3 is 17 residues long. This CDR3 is CASSLAPSASSGNTIYF. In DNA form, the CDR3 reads TGCGCCAGCAGCTTGGCCCCATCAGCTAGCTCTGGAAACACCATATATTTT. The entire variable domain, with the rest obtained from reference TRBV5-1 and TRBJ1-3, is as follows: KAGVTQTPRYLIKTRGQQVTLSCSPISGHRSVSWYQQTPGQGLQFLFEYFSETQRNKGNFPGRFSGRQFSNSRSEMNVSTLELGDSALYLCASSLAPSASSGNTIYFGEGSWLTVV.

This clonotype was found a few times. The CDR3 spells CAWSLLAGGGETQYF. The CDR3 nucleotides read TGTGCCTGGAGCCTACTAGCGGGGGGAGGGGAGACCCAGTACTTC. V and J are TRBV30 and TRBJ2-5; 12 nucleotides align to TRBD2. The J segment lost 5 bases and the V segment lost 3 bases, leaving 7 bases of the junction unmatched. Germline V gene sequence: CDR1 GTSNPN, CDR2 SVGIG (reference sequence). The CDR3 loop spans 15 amino acids.

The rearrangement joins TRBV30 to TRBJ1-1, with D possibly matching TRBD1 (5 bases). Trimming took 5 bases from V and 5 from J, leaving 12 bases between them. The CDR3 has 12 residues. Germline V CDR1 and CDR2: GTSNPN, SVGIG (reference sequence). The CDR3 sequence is CAWGGEWTEAFF. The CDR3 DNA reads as TGTGCCTGGGGGGGGGAGTGGACTGAAGCTTTCTTT. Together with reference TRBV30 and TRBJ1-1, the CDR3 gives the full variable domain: SQTIHQWPATLVQPVGSPLSLECTVEGTSNPNLYWYRQAAGRGLQLLFYSVGIGQISSEVPQNLSASRPQDRQFILSSKKLLLSDSGFYLCAWGGEWTEAFFGQGTRLTVV.

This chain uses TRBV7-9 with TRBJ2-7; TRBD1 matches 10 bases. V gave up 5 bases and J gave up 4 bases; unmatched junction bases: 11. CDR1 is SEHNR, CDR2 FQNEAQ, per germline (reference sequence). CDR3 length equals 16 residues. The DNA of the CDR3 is TGTGCCAGCAGCCACCCCGGGACAGGGGTAAGATACGAGCAGTACTTC. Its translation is CASSHPGTGVRYEQYF.

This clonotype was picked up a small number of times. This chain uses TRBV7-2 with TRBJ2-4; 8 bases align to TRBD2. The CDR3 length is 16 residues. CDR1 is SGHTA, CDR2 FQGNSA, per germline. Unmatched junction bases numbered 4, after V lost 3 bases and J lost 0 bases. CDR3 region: CASSFGGGLAKNIQYF. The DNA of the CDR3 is TGTGCCAGCAGCTTCGGCGGGGGGCTAGCCAAAAACATTCAGTACTTC.

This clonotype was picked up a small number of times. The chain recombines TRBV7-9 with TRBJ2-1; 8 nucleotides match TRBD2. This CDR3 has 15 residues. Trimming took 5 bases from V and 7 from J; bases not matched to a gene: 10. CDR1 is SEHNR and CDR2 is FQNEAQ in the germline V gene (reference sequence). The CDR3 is CASSRHGGRRNEQFF. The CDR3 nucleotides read TGTGCCAGCAGCCGGCACGGCGGGAGGAGAAATGAGCAGTTCTTC.

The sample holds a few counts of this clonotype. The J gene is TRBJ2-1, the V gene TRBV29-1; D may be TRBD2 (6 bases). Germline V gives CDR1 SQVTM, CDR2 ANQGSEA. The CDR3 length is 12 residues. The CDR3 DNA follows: TGCTCGAGTCAGCGGGCTTACAATGAGCAGTTCTTC. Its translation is CSSQRAYNEQFF.

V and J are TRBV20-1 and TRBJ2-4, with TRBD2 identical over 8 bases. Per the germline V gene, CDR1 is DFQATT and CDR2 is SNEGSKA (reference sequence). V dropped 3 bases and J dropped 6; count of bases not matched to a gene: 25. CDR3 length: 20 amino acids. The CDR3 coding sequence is TGCAGTGCTAGGTCGGGGTTGGGAAGCGGGAGAGGCGCGGGGGGAAACATTCAGTACTTC. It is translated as CSARSGLGSGRGAGGNIQYF.

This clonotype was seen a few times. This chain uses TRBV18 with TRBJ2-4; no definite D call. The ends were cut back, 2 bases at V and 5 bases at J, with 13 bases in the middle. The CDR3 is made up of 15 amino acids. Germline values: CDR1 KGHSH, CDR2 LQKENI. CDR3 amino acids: CASSPSRQWENIQYF. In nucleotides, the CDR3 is TGTGCCAGCTCACCATCTCGGCAGTGGGAAAACATTCAGTACTTC.

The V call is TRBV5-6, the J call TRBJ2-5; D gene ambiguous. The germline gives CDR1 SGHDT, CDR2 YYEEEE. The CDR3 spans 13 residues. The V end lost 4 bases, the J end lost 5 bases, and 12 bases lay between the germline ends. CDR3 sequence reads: CASSPSDYETQYF. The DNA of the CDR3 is TGTGCCAGCAGCCCCTCAGATTATGAGACCCAGTACTTC.

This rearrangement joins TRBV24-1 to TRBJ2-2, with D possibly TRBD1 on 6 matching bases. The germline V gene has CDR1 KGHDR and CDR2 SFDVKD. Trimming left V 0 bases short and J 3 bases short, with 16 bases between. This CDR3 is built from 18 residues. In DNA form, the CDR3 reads TGTGCCACCAGTGATTTGCCGAGGACAGCACGGGACACCGGGGAGCTGTTTTTT. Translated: CATSDLPRTARDTGELFF.